The clone carrying this TCR beta chain was found many times. The antigen is unknown. Donors gave roughly 10 milliliters of peripheral blood apiece. The use of a sample-barcoded 5' primer and a J-beta primer mix characterized a second PCR of 7 to 11 cycles. TCRdb reprocessed the 5' RACE reads with MiXCR, giving one entry per CDR3 protein. The table includes 1.5 million to 2 million distinct CDR3 sequences, roughly 28% detected once. This entry is derived from a study of blood T cells in healthy people across ages. Study-level findings and limits: Roughly linear age-related decline in beta diversity appeared, significant by age 40.

Source material: blood. The clonotype originates from a woman in her 30s in good health.

The CDR3 reads CASSPGTELDYTF. The DNA of the CDR3 is TGCGCCAGCAGCCCCGGGACAGAACTTGACTACACCTTC. This chain links TRBV5-1 with TRBJ1-2, with 7 nucleotides matching TRBD1. This CDR3 is 13 amino acids long. V lost 4 bases, J lost 10 bases, and 10 bases stayed unmatched. Germline V lookup: CDR1 SGHRS, CDR2 YFSETQ.